This TCR beta chain appears in the sequencing data of a study of cytomegalovirus exposure and HLA in healthy donors (dated by TCRdb to 2015 to 2018). Study-level background: An earlier analysis of several hundred of the donors reported more than 250 Gb of sequence data and roughly 100 million unique TCR beta sequences from around 200 million T cells. HLA typing included class I and class II loci at four-digit resolution. A later analysis re-examined previously published TCR beta repertoires from 500 to 700 donors and added high-resolution HLA genotyping to investigate patterns of TCR occurrence. An early release that covered some 640 HLA-typed donors contained approximately 300 gigabases of sequencing data and 80 million or so unique TCR sequences. A separate validation cohort of approximately 130 different subjects was used in addition to the approximately 700-subject first cohort. In an earlier analysis of roughly 540 of the donors, high-throughput TCR beta sequencing was used to judge whether each TCR beta V gene segment behaved as functional or pseudogenic. Among approximately 370 genotyped donors of the cohort, an average of about 220,000 unique TCR beta nucleotide sequences was sequenced per donor, of which about 19% were non-productive. High-throughput TCR immunosequencing, statistical association of individual TCRs with disease status, and machine learning were combined to predict cytomegalovirus infection status. Donor age, sex, ethnicity and CMV serostatus were compiled alongside the repertoire data. The study aimed to test whether signatures of past pathogen exposure could be identified by cataloging public T cell receptors. About five DR-DQ haplotypes were handled as single units for association and clustering because linkage in the cohort was strong. Every discovery cohort repertoire had been produced on one sequencing platform. Genome-wide SNP genotypes for about 65% of the roughly 670 donors were used in a later genetic analysis, which treated that subset as a discovery cohort. Among the 398 genotyped donors, about 85% belonged to the genetic ancestry cluster associated with self-reported Caucasian donors. Typing coverage varied by locus: about 629-640 donors for A, B, C, DRB1 and DQB1; approximately 560 for DQA1; about 570 for DPA1; 450 to 480 for DPB1. The T cell repertoires of some 670 subjects were profiled by immunosequencing and related to cytomegalovirus serostatus. Rather than drawing on any new phenotypic data, the later analysis identified candidate immune exposures from TCR beta sequences and the way those sequences occurred across donors.

The cohort was made up of roughly 670 healthy bone marrow donors. All cohort members were sampled while nominally healthy, although unrecorded immune exposures were likely present. The donor was CMV seronegative and was included in the group of a few hundred seronegative cohort members. Every donor gave a peripheral blood sample, and the peripheral blood mononuclear cells from that sample were used for TCR beta sequencing. The Qiagen DNeasy Blood Extraction Kit was used to extract genomic DNA from the blood cell samples. Receptor amplification or capture employed the immunoSEQ multiplex PCR assay. The multiplex PCR relied on a mix of 60 forward primers for TCR Vbeta segments and 13 reverse primers for TCR Jbeta segments. Amplification of the CDR3 region of rearranged TCR beta genes was performed with a multiplex PCR assay on genomic DNA. The Illumina HiSeq System was used to sequence the amplified TCR beta libraries as 87-base-pair reads. In the authors' own workflow: A later analysis tallied about 77 million unique TCR beta chains across the approximately 670 repertoires, and approximately 12 million of those chains were shared by two or more donors. Raw reads were error-corrected and collapsed into unique sequences with a nearest-neighbor algorithm that merged closely related sequences to remove PCR and sequencing errors. Alignment of CDR3 sequences to IMGT reference sequences was used to assign V, D and J gene segments. For a sequence to be retained, a match of at least six nucleotides was required to both a V gene segment and a J gene segment. A rearrangement was called productive if the CDR3 had no stop codons and remained in frame with V and J, and every other rearrangement was called non-productive. Following IMGT convention, CDR3 was defined as the stretch from the second conserved V-encoded cysteine to the conserved J-encoded phenylalanine. The earlier analysis of about 590 of the donors excluded sequences that lacked an unambiguous match to a single V gene segment. In an earlier analysis of 587 of the donors, a V segment was called functional when productive rearrangements were above 56.7%, and segregating when the standard deviation between donors exceeded 5%. A statistical classification framework was built for diagnosing cytomegalovirus status from the catalog of TCR beta chain sequences. In a later analysis, TCR nucleotide sequences were compared against IMGT/GENE-DB human TR gene sequences so that V and J genes could be assigned. In a later analysis, CDR3 sequences and most-parsimonious VDJ recombination scenarios were assigned using the TCRdist pipeline. A later analysis defined each TCR beta chain by its CDR3 amino acid sequence plus V-gene family, and excluded reads lacking a unique V-gene family. To address suspected cross-contamination and a sequencing artifact, a later analysis removed a few hundred highly shared, low-generation-probability nucleotide sequences. For each public chain, a later analysis derived a clonal expansion index from normalized ranks of inferred template counts within each repertoire. In a later analysis, generation probabilities were computed using a VDJ recombination model fitted to out-of-frame rearrangements, and the results were checked against IGoR. In a later analysis, TCR-TCR, TCR-HLA and TCR-CMV co-occurrence was scored with hypergeometric tests, and a repertoire-size bias correction was applied to TCR pairs. A later analysis estimated false discovery rates by permuting HLA or CMV assignments 20 times. In a later analysis, co-occurring TCRs were grouped using DBSCAN, and TCRdist sequence similarity was added for clustering within HLA-allele-positive subsets. Co-occurrence clustering excluded repertoires with fewer than 30,000 or more than 120,000 public chains, plus five with anomalous nucleotide sharing. TCRdb obtained this table from immuneACCESS and retained in-frame rearrangements with V and J assigned. These tables miss some clones; where compared with another copy, unresolved V genes account for less than half of the shortfall, and the remainder is unexplained. D and trimming were read from the DNA, whereas the V and J calls and clone size are those reported in that table. The sample records around 150,000 clones, about 75% of which are singletons. The top ten hold about 4.9% of the sample.

Counted from cysteine to phenylalanine, this CDR3 has 12 amino acids. Solely the CDR3 DNA is kept, with 36 bases framed from the first base. V is clipped by 5 bases and J by 2 bases, and the sequence between their germline boundaries is 6 bases long. The germline V gene supplies CDR1 KGHSH and CDR2 LQKENI. Turning to this clone: The antigen it recognizes is unknown. There are no base qualities to consult, and no much larger clone falls within one base.

The investigation overall reported the following: In a later analysis, HLA-associated TCR beta chains showed more clonal expansion and lower generation probabilities than non-associated chains that were equally common. Most TCR sequences were seen in very few donors, while some public TCRs were found in many individuals. Specific HLA alleles were associated with 16,951 TCR beta sequences at a false discovery rate of 0.05 in a later analysis. Broadly in line with IMGT annotations, most TCR beta V segments showed up in productive rearrangements about 87% or about 30% of the time in an earlier analysis of 587 of the donors. A total of about 150 TCR beta chains were listed by the study as associated with cytomegalovirus. Most CMV-associated TCR beta chains appeared to be HLA-restricted in a later analysis, and the HLA associations seemed to be driven largely by CMV exposure. The authors suggested that the approach could potentially be generalized to other disease states and immunological phenotypes. A further reported finding was that TCR beta sequences accurately predicted the HLA-A and HLA-B alleles for most subjects in the first cohort. According to a later analysis, parvovirus B19, influenza, CMV and Epstein-Barr virus appeared linked to several top co-occurrence clusters. Because the 87-base-pair reads could not distinguish some IMGT-functional V segments, including TRBV6-2 and TRBV6-3, those segments were excluded. A later genetic analysis reported fewer N-insertions in productive TCRs among donors in an Asian-associated ancestry cluster than the roughly 650-donor mean. An association between a missense DCLRE1C variant and V-gene and J-gene trimming of TCR beta chains was found in a later genetic analysis and replicated in an independent cohort. Sequencing depth was assumed to be roughly uniform across donors in the presence/absence analyses, though that assumption may not hold. Because some donors lacked HLA typing at each locus, the association tests relied only on the typed subset. Correlated functional status among segregating V segments might reflect linkage disequilibrium, but an unknown experimental factor could not be ruled out. The classifier was reported to diagnose cytomegalovirus status with high specificity and sensitivity in both the original cohort and the validation cohort. According to a later analysis, TCR association rates differed among HLA loci, with DRB1 alleles showing the most associated TCRs and HLA-C alleles showing the fewest. When HLA alleles, especially DR and DQ, strongly co-occurred, TCR associations were difficult to assign to individual alleles. Because counts were too low, 15 or so rarely observed V segments, including chromosome 9 orphons, were excluded from the earlier analysis of 587 of the donors. For the cohort, immune exposure information was limited to CMV serostatus. Only TCR beta chains were sequenced in this cohort, and the absence of alpha or paired-chain data limited detectable features. A cluster of highly shared sequence variants was judged likely to be a technical artifact of the sequencing pipeline. In vitro tests confirmed that a few of the cytomegalovirus-associated TCR beta chains recognize cytomegalovirus antigens.

This receptor was obtained from a male donor in good health and CMV-seronegative. Sequenced: PBMCs. This chain is built from TRBV18 and TRBJ1-1; the D segment cannot be called with confidence. In nucleotides, the sequence is TGTGCCAGCTCAATGTCAAACACTGAAGCTTTCTTT. Its protein is CASSMSNTEAFF.